This T cell receptor beta chain was sequenced during a study of CD4 T cells in relation to SARS-CoV-2 and coronaviruses. Study-wide context: The negative reference was HIV-1 Nef peptide pool or peptide-free culture.

CD4+ T cells from unexposed donors were obtained before the COVID-19 pandemic (2011-2018). After roughly ten days of culture, CD4+ T cells were isolated. Testing used SARS-CoV-2 S/N and four cold-coronavirus spikes on unexposed-donor CD4+ T cells, cells permitting. Points from the study as a whole: In about 65% of donors, memory CD4+ clonotypes crossrecognized SARS-CoV-2 and at least one common cold coronavirus spike.

CDR3 length: 16 residues. Germline V gene lookup returns CDR1 LGHNA and CDR2 YNFKEQ. With 8 bases clipped from V and 0 bases from J, the junction kept 5 bases outside the gene matches. The assay was immunoSEQ multiplex PCR, and TCRdb's table has in-frame clones only and misses some. The repertoire holds some 21,000 clones, with just under 75% as singletons. Comment on this clone: Its cognate antigen is unknown.

The sequence derives from a human donor in good health. Sequenced material: CD4+ T cells from PBMCs, cultured in vitro. J is TRBJ2-2 and V is TRBV4-2, with TRBD2 identical over 11 bases. CDR3 sequence reads: CASGSSGRTNTGELFF. CDR3 bases: TGTGCCAGCGGGTCTAGCGGGAGGACGAACACCGGGGAGCTGTTTTTT.